One sample yielded the 13 T cell receptor beta chains listed below, sequenced in a study of cytomegalovirus exposure and HLA in healthy donors. It was with 60 Vbeta and 13 Jbeta primers that the PCR ran. TCRdb's copy holds only in-frame clones and misses some; the assay was immunoSEQ multiplex PCR. The data hold some 170,000 clones, with 75% observed a single time. Sequencing was done on a sample of PBMCs. These receptors all stem from a male donor in good health and CMV-seronegative.

This clone was recorded only once. The rearrangement uses TRBV6-5 and TRBJ2-3; 10 bases align to TRBD2. Germline values: CDR1 MNHEY, CDR2 SVGAGI. Unmatched junction bases numbered 10, after V lost 11 bases and J lost 2 bases. The CDR3 totals 15 residues. The chain's CDR3 is CAVRAGGSFTDTQYF. The DNA for the CDR3 is TGTGCCGTAAGAGCGGGAGGGTCCTTCACAGATACGCAGTATTTT.

The chain has TRBV7-3 and TRBJ2-3; D is uncertain. V gave up 5 bases and J gave up 0 bases, with 6 bases separating them. Germline loops: CDR1 SGHTA, CDR2 FQGTGA. The CDR3 has 13 amino acids. Here the CDR3 DNA reads TGTGCCAGCAGCCTCTCTAGCACAGATACGCAGTATTTT. Its protein product is CASSLSSTDTQYF. The whole variable domain, remainder taken from reference TRBV7-3 and TRBJ2-3, is GAGVSQTPSNKVTEKGKYVELRCDPISGHTALYWYRQSLGQGPEFLIYFQGTGAADDSGLPNDRFFAVRPEGSVSTLKIQRTERGDSAVYLCASSLSSTDTQYFGPGTRLTVL.

The rearrangement uses TRBV30 and TRBJ2-5, with 7 bases aligning to TRBD1. The J call is uncertain, as TRBJ2-7 better fits the DNA end. The germline V gene encodes CDR1 GTSNPN and CDR2 SVGIG (reference sequence). The CDR3 is 16 residues long. DNA of the CDR3: TGTGCCTGGAGTGTTGGTGAGGGGGCCAAATCCTACGAGCAGTACTTC. Translating it yields CAWSVGEGAKSYEQYF.

This clone was recorded only once. V gene TRBV29-1 combines with J gene TRBJ1-1; D unclear. Germline CDR1 is SQVTM and CDR2 is ANQGSEA. V was trimmed by 4 bases and J by 4 bases, leaving 10 bases between them. This CDR3 comprises 12 residues. The CDR3 protein is CSVVRGSTEAFF. Here the CDR3 DNA reads TGCAGCGTTGTACGGGGATCCACTGAAGCTTTCTTT.

The chain uses TRBV5-4 and TRBJ1-6; 7 nucleotides match TRBD1. The junction had 8 bases not matched to a gene; V was cut back by 5 bases and J by 9 bases. This CDR3 has 14 amino acids. Germline V gene lookup returns CDR1 SGHNT and CDR2 YYREEE (reference sequence). The CDR3 spells CASSSGTVTSPLHF. DNA of the CDR3: TGTGCCAGCAGTTCCGGGACAGTGACTTCACCCCTCCACTTT.

The chain combines TRBV4-2 with TRBJ2-1; possible D gene TRBD1, 7 bases. The CDR3 sequence is 15 residues long. Germline loops: CDR1 LGHNA, CDR2 YNFKEQ. V lost 4 bases to trimming and J lost 6 bases, with 16 bases between them. CDR3 sequence (DNA): TGTGCCAGCAGCCCAGGGGGGCAGCCCTTCAATGAGCAGTTCTTC. Encoded protein: CASSPGGQPFNEQFF.

Only one count was recorded for this clone. The chain is built from TRBV28 and TRBJ1-5; weak D call: TRBD1 (5 bases). CDR1 MDHEN and CDR2 SYDVKM come from the germline V gene. The CDR3 length is 15 residues. With 3 bases removed from V and 5 bases from J, the gap between germline ends came to 14 bases. The CDR3 reads CASSLEQAGDQPQHF. CDR3 sequence (DNA): TGTGCCAGCAGTTTGGAACAGGCCGGCGATCAGCCCCAGCATTTT. Supplemented by reference TRBV28 and TRBJ1-5, the full variable domain reads DVKVTQSSRYLVKRTGEKVFLECVQDMDHENMFWYRQDPGLGLRLIYFSYDVKMKEKGDIPEGYSVSREKKERFSLILESASTNQTSMYLCASSLEQAGDQPQHFGDGTRLSIL.

The chain recombines TRBV30 with TRBJ1-1, with D unclear. Germline-derived CDR1 and CDR2 are GTSNPN and SVGIG (reference sequence). There are 13 residues in the CDR3. The germline V and J ends were trimmed by 2 bases and 6 bases, with 13 bases remaining between them. For the CDR3, the DNA is TGTGCCTGGAGTACCGGGGTGGTGGCTGAAGCTTTCTTT. Translation gives CAWSTGVVAEAFF.

The chain couples TRBV10-1 to TRBJ1-5; D remains unclear. Germline V lookup: CDR1 WNHNN, CDR2 SYGVQD (reference sequence). The CDR3 loop spans 13 amino acids. The ends were cut back, 6 bases at V and 4 bases at J, with 10 bases in the middle. Here the CDR3 reads CASSYDGNQPQHF. The CDR3 bases are TGCGCCAGCAGCTATGACGGGAATCAGCCCCAGCATTTT.

V gene TRBV28 combines with J gene TRBJ2-7, with a weak D call TRBD2 (5 bases). The length of the CDR3 is 11 residues. With 3 bases removed from V and 7 bases from J, the gap between germline ends came to 7 bases. Germline loops: CDR1 MDHEN, CDR2 SYDVKM. The CDR3 sequence is CASSLPGEQYF. As DNA, the CDR3 is TGTGCCAGCAGTTTGCCGGGAGAGCAGTACTTC.

This clone showed up just once. V gene TRBV28 combines with J gene TRBJ2-7, with TRBD2 matching over 8 bases. CDR1 and CDR2 from the germline V gene are MDHEN and SYDVKM. The CDR3 is 16 residues long. V dropped 3 bases and J dropped 4; count of bases not matched to a gene: 11. In DNA, the CDR3 is TGTGCCAGCAGTTTGGGATCCGGGACTAGGGCTTACGAGCAGTACTTC. It specifies CASSLGSGTRAYEQYF.

The chain employs TRBV27 and TRBJ2-7; D is ambiguous. CDR3 length: 14 amino acids. Germline V lookup: CDR1 MNHEY, CDR2 SMNVEV (reference sequence). Trimming stripped 2 bases from V and 3 bases from J, with 11 bases between. CDR3 region: CASSLAAAIYEQYF. The CDR3 coding sequence is TGTGCCAGCAGTTTAGCGGCAGCCATCTACGAGCAGTACTTC.

The chain combines TRBV6-1 with TRBJ1-5, with D perhaps matching TRBD1 (6 bases). Trimming left V 1 base short and J 11 bases short, with 18 bases between. Looked up from germline, CDR1 is MNHNS and CDR2 is SASEGT. The CDR3 runs to 15 residues. The CDR3 spells CASSEDGTSLGTQHF. The CDR3 DNA sequence: TGTGCCAGCAGTGAAGACGGGACAAGTTTAGGCACCCAGCATTTT.